This T cell receptor beta chain was recovered during a study of molecular identifiers for immune sequencing clone quantification (dated by TCRdb to 2017 to 2018). About the study as a whole: For a replicate experiment, RNA from around 20,000 or 100,000 naive CD8 T cells was divided into five aliquots, of which four were sequenced. CD8 T cells were used in a methods study to benchmark molecular-identifier clustering-based TCR repertoire sequencing (MIDCIRS) and TCR RNA copy counting.

Many counts were recorded for this clonotype. Its binding antigen is unknown. No base quality information exists; no much larger clone differs at one position. The germline V gene specifies LGHNA as CDR1 and YSLEER as CDR2. The CDR3 sequence holds 14 residues, the cysteine and phenylalanine included. This entry keeps only the CDR3 DNA: 42 bases, framed from base 1. V drops 3 bases and J drops 4 bases, leaving 9 bases in between. Points the paper makes about the study in general: Naive libraries contained spiked-in Jurkat TCR RNA (approximately ten copies' worth), which is not part of the donor repertoire. Without barcode sub-clustering, chimeric consensus sequences inflated TCR diversity; chimeras reached as high as 47%. Modeling estimated about three recovered TCR RNA copies per cell, compared with about ten by digital PCR, which implies around 33% capture efficiency. In CMV-specific effector cells, clones with more than 20 RNA copies contained over 99% of molecules, whereas in naive cells such clones contained under 1% of molecules. A single cell's worth of spiked-in Jurkat TCR RNA was reported detectable even among some 920,000 naive CD8 T cells. The sizes of highly expanded clones could end up underestimated when identical TCR molecules share a barcode.

The library was obtained by PCR. Sequencing relied on a NextSeq 500. Bulk TCR libraries were generated as previously described, with the TCR primers listed in Table S5 used. Purification of total RNA was performed with the Qiagen AllPrep DNA/RNA kit. Before analysis, reads from multiple sequencing runs of one library were combined. The authors' pipeline ran thus. Reads were retained only if an exact TCR constant sequence was present, and the retained reads were trimmed to 150 nt and grouped according to their 12-nt molecular barcodes. Reads in each barcode group were sub-clustered using a 15% Levenshtein threshold, and a quality-weighted consensus sequence was built for each RNA molecule. Non-functional sequences were discarded, and so were lower-count sequences lying one edit away from another sequence. Based on fitting two negative binomial distributions, any barcode sub-cluster with under 20% of the maximum read count was discarded. TCRdb reprocessing: public reads trimmed at Q25 with fastp, clones called with MiXCR, in-frame beta chains kept. Records with the same CDR3 protein are collapsed into one entry carrying the most frequent genes and DNA. TCRdb, not the original authors, processed these V and J calls. The sample table shows roughly 630,000 distinct CDR3 sequences, and less than 30% are seen once. Roughly 0.83% of the sample is held by the ten biggest clonotypes.

Libraries of naive CD8 T cells were generated from about 19,000 to 1,100,000 sorted cells, with 10%, 30% or 50% of the purified RNA used. Naive CD8 T cells, defined as CD8+CD4-CCR7+CD45RA+, were FACS-sorted into RLT Plus buffer on a BD FACSAria II. To test detection sensitivity, Jurkat RNA equal to around 11 TCR copies was added to samples of 20,000-1,000,000 naive CD8 T cells. CD8 T cells were enriched using RosetteSep CD8+ T Cell Enrichment Cocktail and Ficoll-Paque, and the enriched cells then underwent ACK red cell lysis. This receptor chain uses TRBV4-3 and TRBJ1-4; there is no confident call for the D gene. Sequences were obtained from naive CD8+ T cells from blood, with Jurkat cell RNA spiked in. The cell subset or site label here, explained by the study, means: FACS-sorted CD8+CD4-CCR7+CD45RA+ naive T cells. The TCR comes from a human donor in good health. Some libraries in this study had Jurkat cell RNA spiked in. The CDR3 reads CASSQRRYNEKLFF. In nucleotide form, the sequence is TGCGCCAGCAGCCAGCGGAGATATAATGAAAAACTGTTTTTT.